These 30 T cell receptor beta chains were sequenced from one sample in a study of T cell responses to AZD1222 COVID-19 vaccine. The data were produced by immunoSEQ multiplex PCR, yet TCRdb's version contains in-frame clones alone and is incomplete. The sample includes 120,000 to 150,000 clones, nearly 90% seen only once; the top ten take under 5.5%. The source material was peripheral blood, sampled 28 days after the second dose of the MenACWY control vaccine. All receptors come from an adult who received the MenACWY meningococcal vaccine as a control.

The chain combines TRBV5-1 with TRBJ2-6; 9 nucleotides agree with TRBD2. The germline V gene has CDR1 SGHRS and CDR2 YFSETQ. The trim removed 6 bases at V and 0 bases at J, leaving 13 bases unmatched. The CDR3 has 19 amino acids. This CDR3 is CASTKAGLAGSSGANVLTF. For the CDR3, the DNA is TGCGCCAGCACCAAGGCCGGGCTAGCGGGGTCCTCTGGGGCCAACGTCCTGACTTTC. Together with reference TRBV5-1 and TRBJ2-6, the CDR3 gives the full variable domain: KAGVTQTPRYLIKTRGQQVTLSCSPISGHRSVSWYQQTPGQGLQFLFEYFSETQRNKGNFPGRFSGRQFSNSRSEMNVSTLELGDSALYLCASTKAGLAGSSGANVLTFGAGSRLTVL.

This sequence joins TRBV29-1 and TRBJ2-1; 13 bases line up with TRBD2. V shed 1 base and J 8 bases; nucleotides not matched to a gene: 5. The CDR3 runs to 15 residues. CDR1 and CDR2 from the germline V gene are SQVTM and ANQGSEA. In nucleotides, the CDR3 is TGCAGCGTTGAAGGGACTAGCGGGAGAGTCGATGAGCAGTTCTTC. It translates to CSVEGTSGRVDEQFF.

The gene calls are TRBV9 and TRBJ1-3, with D unclear. CDR3 length: 14 amino acids. The ends were cut back, 0 bases at V and 0 bases at J, with 4 bases in the middle. The V gene's germline CDR1 is SGDLS and CDR2 YYNGEE. The CDR3 reads CASSVGASGNTIYF. In DNA form, the CDR3 reads TGTGCCAGCAGCGTAGGGGCCTCTGGAAACACCATATATTTT.

The chain combines TRBV27 with TRBJ1-1; 7 positions agree with TRBD1. V was clipped by 4 bases and J by 5 bases; unmatched bases: 22. Germline CDR1 MNHEY, CDR2 SMNVEV (reference sequence). The CDR3 consists of 19 residues. CDR3 loop: CASSYSLTGESVGRTEAFF. DNA for the CDR3: TGTGCCAGCAGTTACTCTCTTACAGGGGAGTCCGTCGGTAGGACTGAAGCTTTCTTT.

The chain uses TRBV4-1 and TRBJ2-2, with D possibly TRBD1 on 5 matching bases. This CDR3 region has 15 residues. With 1 base removed from V and 10 bases from J, the gap between germline ends came to 16 bases. CDR1 and CDR2 from the germline V gene are MGHRA and YSYEKL. CDR3 DNA sequence: TGCGCCAGCAGCCAAGTTTTCATAATGGGGCTGGAGCTGTTTTTT. Translating gives CASSQVFIMGLELFF.

The CDR3 sequence: CASSYRWRGSQETQYF. CDR3 in DNA: TGTGCCAGCAGTTACCGCTGGCGGGGATCCCAAGAGACCCAGTACTTC. The chain recombines TRBV6-5 with TRBJ2-5, with D tentatively TRBD2 (6 bases). The CDR3 extends over 16 amino acids. The germline V gene has CDR1 MNHEY and CDR2 SVGAGI. V shed 2 bases and J shed 1 base, with 14 bases lying between them.

The rearrangement links TRBV7-9 to TRBJ1-1; D possibly corresponds to TRBD1 (5 bases). The CDR3 totals 12 residues. Germline V gives CDR1 SEHNR, CDR2 FQNEAQ (reference sequence). V lost 5 bases and J lost 6, with 10 bases in between. This chain's CDR3 is CASSPQGAEAFF. CDR3 sequence (DNA): TGTGCCAGCAGCCCCCAGGGTGCTGAAGCTTTCTTT. Full variable domain (rest looked up from reference TRBV7-9 and TRBJ1-1): DTGVSQNPRHKITKRGQNVTFRCDPISEHNRLYWYRQTLGQGPEFLTYFQNEAQLEKSRLLSDRFSAERPKGSFSTLEIQRTEQGDSAMYLCASSPQGAEAFFGQGTRLTVV.

With respect to this clone: This CDR3 is also generated by other DNA sequences in the sample. This chain uses TRBV9 with TRBJ1-1; D gene ambiguous. V was cut by 0 bases and J by 0 bases, with 3 bases left in between. Germline-derived CDR1 and CDR2 are SGDLS and YYNGEE. This CDR3 region has 13 residues. The CDR3 region is CASSVDLNTEAFF. Here the CDR3 DNA reads TGTGCCAGCAGCGTAGATCTGAACACTGAAGCTTTCTTT.

This chain uses TRBV27 with TRBJ2-5; the D gene is possibly TRBD1 (6 bases). This CDR3 is 13 amino acids long. From germline, CDR1 is MNHEY and CDR2 SMNVEV (reference sequence). V lost 7 bases and J 1 base, leaving 10 bases between the germline ends. CDR3 sequence (DNA): TGTGCCAGCATTGGCAGGGGCCAAGAGACCCAGTACTTC. Translation gives CASIGRGQETQYF.

The chain uses TRBV2 and TRBJ2-3, with D possibly TRBD2 on 6 matching bases. This CDR3 is built from 13 residues. The germline CDR1 and CDR2 sequences are SNHLY and FYNNEI. V was cut by 4 bases and J by 4 bases, with 9 bases left in between. CDR3 bases: TGTGCCAGCAGTGGACTAGGGGCAGATACGCAGTATTTT. It encodes CASSGLGADTQYF. The full variable domain, rest sourced from reference TRBV2 and TRBJ2-3, is EPEVTQTPSHQVTQMGQEVILRCVPISNHLYFYWYRQILGQKVEFLVSFYNNEISEKSEIFDDQFSVERPDGSNFTLKIRSTKLEDSAMYFCASSGLGADTQYFGPGTRLTVL.

The CDR3 sequence is CASSSRASAGNEQYF. The DNA for the CDR3 is TGTGCCAGCTCATCCCGGGCCTCAGCGGGGAACGAGCAGTACTTC. The V and J genes are TRBV18 and TRBJ2-7; 7 bases match TRBD2. V gave up 5 bases and J gave up 5 bases; unmatched junction bases: 12. The germline V gene has CDR1 KGHSH and CDR2 LQKENI. CDR3 size: 15 residues.

The CDR3 sequence is CATSDFYSQGMGGYTF. In nucleotides, the CDR3 is TGTGCCACCAGTGATTTTTACTCACAGGGGATGGGTGGCTACACCTTC. The V gene is TRBV24-1, the J gene TRBJ1-2, with 7 bases lining up with TRBD1. With V trimmed by 1 base and J by 7 bases, 11 bases remained unmatched. The CDR3 covers 16 residues. Germline CDR1 reads KGHDR; CDR2 reads SFDVKD.

The chain employs TRBV5-6 and TRBJ1-2, with TRBD1 identical over 7 bases. The CDR3 spans 15 residues. Germline V gene sequence: CDR1 SGHDT, CDR2 YYEEEE. Trimming removed 1 base from V and 4 bases from J; junction bases left unmatched: 7. As DNA, the CDR3 is TGTGCCAGCAGCTTGACAGGGGTCGGGGGCTATGGCTACACCTTC. Its translation: CASSLTGVGGYGYTF.

The chain combines TRBV30 with TRBJ1-1; D is uncertain. Germline V gene data show CDR1 as GTSNPN and CDR2 as SVGIG (reference sequence). The CDR3 length is 13 residues. Trimming removed 5 bases at V and 3 bases at J, with 13 bases between. CDR3 in amino acids: CAWSAREDTEAFF. The CDR3 region has the DNA TGTGCCTGGTCAGCGAGGGAGGACACTGAAGCTTTCTTT.

This clone was recorded once. V gene TRBV7-3 combines with J gene TRBJ2-7; tentative D call: TRBD2 (6 bases). Trimming left V 0 bases short and J 6 bases short, with 12 bases between. The CDR3 has 14 residues. Germline values: CDR1 SGHTA, CDR2 FQGTGA. DNA for the CDR3: TGTGCCAGCAGCTTAACAGGTCCGGGGGTCGAGCAGTACTTC. This gives the protein CASSLTGPGVEQYF.

V gene TRBV28 combines with J gene TRBJ1-5; D possibly corresponds to TRBD1 (5 bases). The germline gives CDR1 MDHEN, CDR2 SYDVKM. CDR3 length equals 15 residues. V lost 3 bases and J 1 base, leaving 10 bases between the germline ends. CDR3 in DNA: TGTGCCAGCAGTTTGGTGGGGGGGAGCAATCAGCCCCAGCATTTT. This sequence encodes CASSLVGGSNQPQHF.

This chain connects TRBV11-2 to TRBJ2-2; 8 nucleotides line up with TRBD1. The CDR3 contains 17 residues. With 1 base clipped from V and 1 base from J, the junction kept 5 bases outside the gene matches. Per germline, CDR1 SGHAT and CDR2 FQNNGV. CDR3 residues: CASSLGAGGLNTGELFF. DNA of the CDR3: TGTGCCAGCAGCTTAGGGGCAGGGGGCCTGAACACCGGGGAGCTGTTTTTT.

The gene calls are TRBV4-1 and TRBJ1-1, with TRBD1 matching over 8 bases. The CDR3 covers 15 residues. V trimming: 4 bases; J trimming: 0 bases; junction bases outside the gene matches: 4. Germline V CDR1 and CDR2: MGHRA, YSYEKL. The CDR3 DNA follows: TGCGCCAGCAGCCGCCGGACAGGGATGAACACTGAAGCTTTCTTT. Protein sequence: CASSRRTGMNTEAFF.

The chain couples TRBV7-9 to TRBJ2-7; D is undetermined. There are 16 residues in the CDR3. Looked up from germline, CDR1 is SEHNR and CDR2 is FQNEAQ (reference sequence). The ends were cut back, 1 base at V and 6 bases at J, with 19 bases in the middle. CDR3 coding DNA: TGTGCCAGCAGCTTAGAGATAGTACTAAGGGCGTCCGAGCAGTACTTC. It specifies CASSLEIVLRASEQYF.

V usage is TRBV9 and J usage is TRBJ2-1; 14 bases fit TRBD2. The CDR3 has 14 amino acids. CDR1 and CDR2 (germline): SGDLS, YYNGEE. The V segment lost 2 bases and the J segment 9 bases; nucleotides outside the gene matches: 1. DNA for the CDR3: TGTGCCAGCAGCGTGACTAGCGGGGGGGCTGAGCAGTTCTTC. Its protein is CASSVTSGGAEQFF. The variable domain in full, completed from reference TRBV9 and TRBJ2-1, reads DSGVTQTPKHLITATGQRVTLRCSPRSGDLSVYWYQQSLDQGLQFLIQYYNGEERAKGNILERFSAQQFPDLHSELNLSSLELGDSALYFCASSVTSGGAEQFFGPGTRLTVL.

V and J are TRBV18 and TRBJ2-3, with D perhaps matching TRBD1 or TRBD2 (5 bases each). The length of the CDR3 is 13 residues. The V and J ends lost 0 bases and 8 bases respectively, with 9 bases between them. CDR1 and CDR2 (germline): KGHSH, LQKENI. The CDR3 spells CASSPPVGGTQYF. The CDR3 nucleotides are TGTGCCAGCTCACCACCTGTTGGGGGTACGCAGTATTTT.

The rearrangement joins TRBV19 to TRBJ2-3; no firm D call. Trimming shortened V by 6 bases and J by 2 bases, and 18 bases separated the two germline ends. Germline V lookup: CDR1 LNHDA, CDR2 SQIVND (reference sequence). This CDR3 comprises 16 residues. The DNA for the CDR3 is TGTGCCAGTAGGCTCACTTGGACGGCCAACACAGATACGCAGTATTTT. It yields the protein CASRLTWTANTDTQYF.

The chain is built from TRBV4-3 and TRBJ1-1; D might be TRBD1 (5 bases). The length of the CDR3 is 13 residues. Trimming took 5 bases from V and 6 from J, leaving 13 bases between them. The germline gives CDR1 LGHNA, CDR2 YSLEER. The CDR3 protein is CASSTRQRAEAFF. The CDR3 region has the DNA TGCGCCAGCAGCACCCGACAGAGGGCTGAAGCTTTCTTT.

This clone came up once. The chain is built from TRBV27 and TRBJ2-3; D call uncertain. From germline, CDR1 is MNHEY and CDR2 SMNVEV (reference sequence). The CDR3 has 11 residues. V dropped 3 bases and J dropped 6 bases, with 4 bases sitting between them. This CDR3 reads CASSFRDTQYF. The CDR3 bases are TGTGCCAGCAGTTTTCGCGATACGCAGTATTTT.

V and J are TRBV11-3 and TRBJ2-3; 9 bases line up with TRBD2. The CDR3 totals 14 residues. Trimming took 3 bases from V and 3 from J; bases not matched to a gene: 1. Germline-derived CDR1 and CDR2 are SGHNT and YENEEA. CDR3 DNA sequence: TGTGCCAGCAGCTTTAGCGGGAGTACAGATACGCAGTATTTT. It codes for CASSFSGSTDTQYF.

V and J are TRBV5-6 and TRBJ2-7; 7 bases fit TRBD2. V gave up 6 bases and J gave up 5 bases; unmatched junction bases: 11. The CDR3 is made up of 14 amino acids. From germline, CDR1 is SGHDT and CDR2 YYEEEE. The chain's CDR3 is CASKILASTHEQYF. The CDR3 nucleotides are TGTGCCAGCAAGATACTAGCGTCTACCCACGAGCAGTACTTC.

The gene calls are TRBV7-9 and TRBJ2-1; 11 bases line up with TRBD2. Germline values: CDR1 SEHNR, CDR2 FQNEAQ (reference sequence). The CDR3 runs to 16 residues. J was trimmed by 6 bases and V by 2 bases; bases with no gene match: 6. The CDR3 DNA is TGTGCCAGCAGCTTACTCGGGACTAGCGGATCCAATGAGCAGTTCTTC. This translates into CASSLLGTSGSNEQFF.

The chain recombines TRBV5-4 with TRBJ1-1, with TRBD1 as a possible D gene (6 bases). CDR3 length: 15 residues. Trimming removed 4 bases at V and 2 bases at J, with 15 bases between. Germline loops: CDR1 SGHNT, CDR2 YYREEE (reference sequence). The CDR3 spells CASSVGGHFNTEAFF. As DNA, the CDR3 is TGTGCCAGCAGCGTAGGGGGACACTTTAACACTGAAGCTTTCTTT. Drawing the rest from reference TRBV5-4 and TRBJ1-1, the complete variable domain is ETGVTQSPTHLIKTRGQQVTLRCSSQSGHNTVSWYQQALGQGPQFIFQYYREEENGRGNFPPRFSGLQFPNYSSELNVNALELDDSALYLCASSVGGHFNTEAFFGQGTRLTVV.

This chain uses TRBV5-5 with TRBJ2-5; tentatively, D is TRBD1 or TRBD2 (5 bases each). This CDR3 region has 14 residues. From germline, CDR1 is SGHKS and CDR2 YYEKEE (reference sequence). The ends were cut back, 2 bases at V and 4 bases at J, with 12 bases in the middle. The DNA of the CDR3 is TGTGCCAGCAGCTTCTTTCCGGGGACAGAGACCCAGTACTTC. As protein: CASSFFPGTETQYF.

The chain uses TRBV30 and TRBJ1-2, with D possibly matching TRBD1 (6 bases). Germline loops: CDR1 GTSNPN, CDR2 SVGIG (reference sequence). The CDR3 covers 13 residues. The V end was cut by 5 bases, the J end by 0 bases, with 10 bases between. The CDR3 DNA reads as TGTGCCTGGCGACGGACAGCTAACTATGGCTACACCTTC. Protein: CAWRRTANYGYTF.